This TCR beta chain was captured by sequencing in a study of cytomegalovirus exposure and HLA in healthy donors. Study details: The study's early data release held 80 million to 95 million unique TCRs from HLA-typed donors.

In this sample, this clone turned up a few times. The antigen remains undetermined. General study findings and limits: Later, an analysis found that common viral pathogens appeared to be linked with several of the most significant clusters. High specificity and sensitivity for cytomegalovirus status were reported for the classifier.

The CDR3 runs 15 residues. V was clipped by 1 base and J by 10 bases; unmatched bases: 10. Per germline, CDR1 MGHRA and CDR2 YSYEKL. Use of 60 Vbeta and 13 Jbeta primers characterized the PCR. Sequenced by immunoSEQ multiplex PCR; TCRdb stores in-frame clones only, minus some. Altogether tens of thousands of clones are present, approximately 84% being singletons, with the ten largest covering roughly 2%. This rearrangement joins TRBV4-1 to TRBJ1-5; 7 positions agree with TRBD1. The sample taken for sequencing was PBMCs. The receptor was derived from a man younger than 35 in good health and CMV-seronegative. CDR3 amino acids: CASSQVEGGLIPQHF. The CDR3 nucleotides read TGCGCCAGCAGCCAAGTTGAAGGGGGCCTAATCCCCCAGCATTTT.